This TCR beta chain comes out of a study of blood T cell repertoires in COVID-19. Whole-study context: From T cells, B-cell-depleted T cells, or PBMCs came the material, which was cDNA or gDNA.

Authors' processing steps: Quantification of nucleated cells was approximated via reference gene primer amplification. Sequencing used immunoSEQ multiplex PCR; TCRdb keeps in-frame clones, though not all of them. V and J calls and clone size are as listed in that table; D and trimming were resolved from the DNA. This sample has about 170,000 clones; roughly 85% occur once, and the top ten carry roughly 2%. Germline CDR1 SGHAT, CDR2 FQNNGV. The CDR3 extends over 15 amino acids. After removal of 1 base from V and 9 bases from J, the junction contained 9 bases not matched to a gene. This TCR was recovered from a woman older than 75 with acute or convalescent COVID-19. The sample consisted of peripheral blood. V and J are TRBV11-2 and TRBJ2-1, with 7 bases fitting TRBD2. In DNA, the CDR3 is TGTGCCAGCAGCTTAGTGGGGGGGAGGTTTACTGAGCAGTTCTTC. It encodes CASSLVGGRFTEQFF.